This TCR beta chain came from a study of blood T cell repertoires in COVID-19. Background on the study: Some COVID-19 samples were acute and others convalescent; all came from the United States, Italy and Spain. The cDNA or gDNA used as material had been derived from T cells, B-cell-depleted T cells, or PBMCs.

In the source study's methods: Nucleated cell counts were estimated from reference gene primer amplification. Repertoires were generated with immunoSEQ multiplex PCR, while TCRdb's copy carries only in-frame clones and drops some. V, J and clone size are those of that table, while D and trimming were read from the DNA. The sample lists 110,000 or so clones; 65% to 80% were seen once. This clone has only a few counts. The V segment lost 7 bases and the J segment 3 bases; nucleotides outside the gene matches: 9. Germline CDR1 and CDR2: MDHEN and SYDVKM. The CDR3 sequence is 14 residues long. Sequencing was carried out using peripheral blood. V usage is TRBV28 and J usage is TRBJ2-7; 7 bases align to TRBD1. The TCR originated in a woman aged 40-49 years with acute or convalescent COVID-19. CDR3 sequence reads: CASIPRDRLYEQYF. CDR3 coding DNA: TGTGCCAGCATACCCAGGGACAGACTCTACGAGCAGTACTTC.